This TCR beta chain was obtained from a study of OX40 agonist ivuxolimab in advanced cancers. Study details: An anti-OX40 (CD134) antibody with agonistic activity, ivuxolimab, was administered to patients. Patients were over 65% male with ages about 20 to 79, mean approximately 58.

The repertoire was sequenced with immunoSEQ multiplex PCR; TCRdb's copy has only in-frame clones and lacks some. The sample lists under 50,000 clones; around four fifths were seen once. General study results and limits: The specificity for antigen of the expanded peripheral T cells was not determined.

This clone was observed a single time. Its cognate antigen is unknown. The TCR was taken from an adult with an advanced solid tumor such as melanoma, head and neck, liver or kidney cancer. Sequencing used CD4+ or CD8+ T cells sorted from blood, obtained in a trial of the OX40 agonist ivuxolimab.

CDR3 loop: CASTLGWGNQPQHF. The CDR3 DNA reads TGTGCCAGCACCCTAGGGTGGGGGAATCAGCCCCAGCATTTT. This sequence joins TRBV28 and TRBJ1-5, with D possibly being TRBD1 (5 bases). In germline, CDR1 is MDHEN, CDR2 SYDVKM. The CDR3 is 14 residues long. The germline V and J ends were trimmed by 7 bases and 4 bases, with 14 bases remaining between them.